The 30 T cell receptor beta chains listed next were all sequenced from one sample in a study of blood T cell repertoires in COVID-19. The assay was immunoSEQ multiplex PCR, and TCRdb's table has in-frame clones only and misses some. The table includes under 250,000 clones, 70% to 85% detected once. Sequencing was performed on peripheral blood. These receptors were taken from a man in his fifties or sixties with active or convalescent COVID-19.

The rearrangement joins TRBV7-2 to TRBJ2-3; D is uncertain. The CDR3 consists of 13 residues. Germline V gene lookup returns CDR1 SGHTA and CDR2 FQGNSA. V lost 7 bases and J lost 1, with 9 bases in between. The CDR3 loop is CASTRSRTDTQYF. The DNA for the CDR3 is TGTGCCAGCACTCGGTCCCGCACAGATACGCAGTATTTT.

V gene TRBV5-5 combines with J gene TRBJ2-1; 8 bases are shared with TRBD2. Germline CDR1 reads SGHKS; CDR2 reads YYEKEE (reference sequence). The ends lost 6 bases at V and 6 bases at J; junction bases unmatched: 11. The CDR3 runs to 15 residues. The CDR3: CASTVGAGVFNEQFF. Written as DNA, the CDR3 is TGTGCCAGCACCGTAGGAGCGGGGGTTTTCAATGAGCAGTTCTTC.

The CDR3 nucleotides read TGTGCCAGCTCACCCGGACAGGATAGCTCCTACGAGCAGTACTTC. Amino acid sequence: CASSPGQDSSYEQYF. This chain links TRBV18 with TRBJ2-7, with 7 bases that match TRBD1. The V gene's germline CDR1 is KGHSH and CDR2 LQKENI. CDR3 length: 15 residues. The V gene end was trimmed by 3 bases and the J gene end by 0 bases; junction bases not matched to a gene: 5.

The gene calls are TRBV18 and TRBJ2-1; 7 nucleotides agree with TRBD2. Germline-derived CDR1 and CDR2 are KGHSH and LQKENI. Trimming cost V 0 bases and J 5 bases; bases outside gene matches: 4. The CDR3 covers 15 residues. The CDR3 is CASSPPLAVHNEQFF. In nucleotides, the CDR3 is TGTGCCAGCTCACCACCGCTAGCGGTCCACAATGAGCAGTTCTTC.

The chain recombines TRBV18 with TRBJ1-3, with D unresolved. The V end lost 1 base, the J end lost 0 bases, and 13 bases lay between the germline ends. CDR3 length equals 17 residues. Germline V lookup: CDR1 KGHSH, CDR2 LQKENI. The chain's CDR3 is CASSPRADFFSGNTIYF. CDR3 nucleotide sequence: TGTGCCAGCTCACCACGCGCGGACTTCTTCTCTGGAAACACCATATATTTT.

The CDR3 protein is CASSQDSRVGEQFF. CDR3 bases: TGCGCCAGCAGCCAAGATAGTCGGGTTGGTGAGCAGTTCTTC. The J gene is TRBJ2-1, the V gene TRBV4-3; D remains ambiguous. Germline V gene data show CDR1 as LGHNA and CDR2 as YSLEER. This CDR3 comprises 14 residues. Trimming took 0 bases from V and 9 from J, leaving 12 bases between them.

The chain couples TRBV5-1 to TRBJ1-1; D ambiguous. The length of the CDR3 is 15 residues. CDR1 SGHRS and CDR2 YFSETQ come from the germline V gene. V was cut by 0 bases and J by 1 base, with 10 bases left in between. In DNA, the CDR3 is TGCGCCAGCAGCTTGGCCCCACAAAAGAACACTGAAGCTTTCTTT. Its translation: CASSLAPQKNTEAFF.

This chain joins TRBV6-2 or TRBV6-3 and TRBJ2-1; tentatively, D is TRBD2 (6 bases). This CDR3 region has 14 residues. Trimming left V 5 bases short and J 6 bases short, with 14 bases between. Germline values: CDR1 MNHEY, CDR2 SVGEGT. CDR3 sequence reads: CASSHSGPLNEQFF. CDR3 in DNA: TGTGCCAGCAGTCATAGCGGACCCCTCAATGAGCAGTTCTTC.

V is TRBV5-1 and J is TRBJ1-4; a weak D match, TRBD1 (6 bases). The CDR3 is 17 residues long. Trimming stripped 0 bases from V and 0 bases from J, with 12 bases between. CDR1 and CDR2 from the germline V gene are SGHRS and YFSETQ. The CDR3 loop is CASSLGQADTTNEKLFF. CDR3 DNA sequence: TGCGCCAGCAGCTTGGGACAGGCCGACACAACTAATGAAAAACTGTTTTTT.

In its sample, this clone was seen a few times. J is TRBJ2-7 and V is TRBV4-1; 7 bases fit TRBD1. Germline lookup yields CDR1 MGHRA and CDR2 YSYEKL. Trimming at V came to 0 bases and at J to 3 bases, leaving 5 bases not matched to a gene. The CDR3 spans 15 residues. CDR3 amino acids: CASSQDLAGGYEQYV. Written as DNA, the CDR3 is TGCGCCAGCAGCCAAGATCTGGCAGGGGGCTACGAGCAGTACGTC.

This clone came up once. The V gene is TRBV5-1, the J gene TRBJ2-7, with 7 bases aligning to TRBD1. Germline values: CDR1 SGHRS, CDR2 YFSETQ. The CDR3 has 15 amino acids. Germline trimming cut 4 bases from V and 2 bases from J; bases unmatched to any gene: 9. The CDR3 spells CASSPGTAQPYEQYV. CDR3 in DNA: TGCGCCAGCAGCCCCGGGACAGCCCAACCCTACGAGCAGTACGTC.

This chain connects TRBV7-2 to TRBJ1-4; tentatively, D is TRBD1 (6 bases). Between the trimmed V and J ends, which lost 3 bases and 7 bases, there was a span of 15 bases. In germline, CDR1 is SGHTA, CDR2 FQGNSA. CDR3 size: 15 residues. The DNA of the CDR3 is TGTGCCAGCAGCTTGCCACAGGGAGGGACTGAAAAACTGTTTTTT. This translates into CASSLPQGGTEKLFF.

The rearrangement links TRBV7-2 to TRBJ2-1; 7 bases map to TRBD2. CDR1 and CDR2 (germline): SGHTA, FQGNSA. Losses at the gene ends were 4 bases for V and 2 bases for J; bases not matched to a gene: 8. The CDR3 loop spans 16 amino acids. For the CDR3, the DNA is TGTGCCAGCAGCTCAAGACTAGCACGGGCCTACAATGAGCAGTTCTTC. It encodes CASSSRLARAYNEQFF.

The chain recombines TRBV4-1 with TRBJ1-4; a weak D match, TRBD1 (5 bases). The CDR3 length is 15 residues. CDR1 and CDR2 from the germline V gene are MGHRA and YSYEKL. Trimming left V 2 bases short and J 7 bases short, with 14 bases between. CDR3 sequence reads: CASSQQGDLGEKLFF. The CDR3 bases are TGCGCCAGCAGCCAACAGGGTGATCTTGGTGAAAAACTGTTTTTT.

The genes are TRBV7-9 and TRBJ2-7; TRBD2 aligns across 8 bases. V trimming: 5 bases; J trimming: 6 bases; junction bases outside the gene matches: 12. In germline, CDR1 is SEHNR, CDR2 FQNEAQ (reference sequence). This CDR3 comprises 15 residues. The CDR3 coding sequence is TGTGCCAGCAGCACCTGGGGAAGCGGGAGACTCGAGCAGTACTTC. It is translated as CASSTWGSGRLEQYF.

The V gene is TRBV5-6, the J gene TRBJ1-4; 7 nucleotides match TRBD1. This CDR3 comprises 16 residues. The germline CDR1 and CDR2 sequences are SGHDT and YYEEEE. V shed 4 bases, J shed 0 bases, and the junction held 6 bases outside the gene matches. Here the CDR3 DNA reads TGTGCCAGCAGCATCGGACAGGTCGCAACTAATGAAAAACTGTTTTTT. It is translated as CASSIGQVATNEKLFF.

The chain carries TRBV6-6 and TRBJ2-3, with 13 bases that match TRBD2. In germline, CDR1 is MNHNY, CDR2 SVGAGI (reference sequence). Germline trimming cut 5 bases from V and 6 bases from J; bases unmatched to any gene: 8. This CDR3 region has 16 residues. The CDR3 region has the DNA TGTGCCAGCAGTCAACGGACTAGCGGGGGTGGGGATACGCAGTATTTT. It translates to CASSQRTSGGGDTQYF.

V usage is TRBV4-3 and J usage is TRBJ2-4; 7 positions match TRBD1. The germline gives CDR1 LGHNA, CDR2 YSLEER. The CDR3 consists of 14 residues. V lost 4 bases, J lost 6 bases, and 6 bases stayed unmatched. Here the CDR3 DNA reads TGCGCCAGCAGCCCCTCCTACAGGGGAAACATTCAGTACTTC. This gives the protein CASSPSYRGNIQYF.

This clone was counted only a few times. The chain joins TRBV5-1 to TRBJ2-4; no definite D call. The CDR3 has 14 residues. Trimming removed 0 bases from V and 6 bases from J, with 10 bases in between. The germline V gene has CDR1 SGHRS and CDR2 YFSETQ. CDR3 sequence reads: CASSLGSPRNIQYF. Here the CDR3 DNA reads TGCGCCAGCAGCTTGGGTTCTCCTAGAAACATTCAGTACTTC.

J is TRBJ2-5 and V is TRBV4-2, with D tentatively TRBD2 (7 bases). V was pared by 2 bases and J by 5 bases, with 15 bases between. The germline V gene encodes CDR1 LGHNA and CDR2 YNFKEQ. The CDR3 has 15 residues. The CDR3 loop reads CASSQRTGGGETQYF. In nucleotides, the CDR3 is TGTGCCAGCAGCCAAAGAACGGGGGGCGGGGAGACCCAGTACTTC.

The J gene is TRBJ1-2, the V gene TRBV3-1 (or the pseudogene TRBV3-2), with 7 bases that match TRBD1. The trim removed 3 bases at V and 3 bases at J, leaving 7 bases unmatched. Per the germline V gene, CDR1 is LGHDT and CDR2 is YNNKEL (reference sequence). The CDR3 extends over 15 amino acids. CDR3 sequence reads: CASSQTSGTDYGYTF. Written as DNA, the CDR3 is TGTGCCAGCAGCCAGACCTCCGGGACAGACTATGGCTACACCTTC.

The V gene is TRBV18, the J gene TRBJ1-1; D is perhaps TRBD1 (5 bases). CDR1 is KGHSH, CDR2 LQKENI, per germline. The CDR3 extends over 14 amino acids. The V gene lost 6 bases and the J gene lost 3 bases, with 14 bases spanning the gap. The CDR3 is CASSLAGPDTEAFF. The CDR3 DNA reads TGTGCCAGCTCCCTGGCAGGGCCGGACACTGAAGCTTTCTTT.

This chain connects TRBV14 to TRBJ2-3, with TRBD1 matching over 9 bases. CDR1 and CDR2 (germline): SGHDN, FVKESK. The CDR3 spans 16 residues. After removal of 4 bases from V and 3 bases from J, the junction contained 8 bases not matched to a gene. For the CDR3, the DNA is TGTGCCAGCAGCCCACTCGGACAGGGGAGGACAGATACGCAGTATTTT. Its translation is CASSPLGQGRTDTQYF.

The V and J genes are TRBV28 and TRBJ1-4, with 8 bases fitting TRBD1. CDR1 is MDHEN and CDR2 is SYDVKM in the germline V gene. V trimming: 6 bases; J trimming: 4 bases; junction bases outside the gene matches: 7. This CDR3 region has 15 residues. The DNA of the CDR3 is TGTGCCAGCAGGAGCCAGGGGGCGGGTAATGAAAAACTGTTTTTT. Translated, it gives CASRSQGAGNEKLFF.

The rearrangement joins TRBV18 to TRBJ1-1; 7 nucleotides line up with TRBD1. Germline lookup yields CDR1 KGHSH and CDR2 LQKENI. The trim removed 3 bases at V and 1 base at J, leaving 5 bases unmatched. The CDR3 spans 15 residues. The CDR3 DNA follows: TGTGCCAGCTCACCTCAGGGACAGCGGAACACTGAAGCTTTCTTT. This codes for CASSPQGQRNTEAFF.

The chain recombines TRBV5-1 with TRBJ1-3; D is undetermined. Trimming pared 2 bases from V and 8 bases from J, leaving 11 bases between. Germline-derived CDR1 and CDR2 are SGHRS and YFSETQ. The CDR3 contains 13 residues. This CDR3 is CASSLFVGDTIYF. DNA of the CDR3: TGCGCCAGCAGCTTATTTGTCGGGGACACCATATATTTT.

V gene TRBV5-1 combines with J gene TRBJ1-2; D remains ambiguous. Germline CDR1 and CDR2: SGHRS and YFSETQ. Trimming removed 0 bases from V and 7 bases from J, with 22 bases in between. This CDR3 spans 17 amino acids. The CDR3 loop reads CASSLGYGFSPERGYTF. CDR3 bases: TGCGCCAGCAGCTTGGGTTACGGTTTTAGTCCGGAGCGTGGCTACACCTTC.

On this clone: Other DNA sequences of this sample code for an identical CDR3. This chain joins TRBV18 and TRBJ1-4; no definite D call. V was pared by 4 bases and J by 5 bases, with 8 bases between. Germline V gene lookup returns CDR1 KGHSH and CDR2 LQKENI. The CDR3 covers 13 residues. The CDR3 coding sequence is TGTGCCAGCTCACAAACCGGGAATGAAAAACTGTTTTTT. This gives the protein CASSQTGNEKLFF.

The rearrangement links TRBV9 to TRBJ2-3, with a tentative D call TRBD2 (7 bases). Germline lookup yields CDR1 SGDLS and CDR2 YYNGEE. The CDR3 sequence is 14 residues long. Trimming stripped 7 bases from V and 2 bases from J, with 14 bases between. The CDR3 DNA follows: TGTGCCAGCGGGGCGGGGGCCTCCACAGATACGCAGTATTTT. Amino acid sequence: CASGAGASTDTQYF.

CDR3 coding DNA: TGTGCCAGCAGCCGACAGCGAGGTCTAGCGGGGATCCAAGAGACCCAGTACTTC. It is translated as CASSRQRGLAGIQETQYF. The J gene is TRBJ2-5, the V gene TRBV5-4; 9 bases align to TRBD2. J lost 1 base, V lost 4 bases, and 14 bases had no gene match. Germline loops: CDR1 SGHNT, CDR2 YYREEE (reference sequence). The CDR3 contains 18 residues. Full variable domain (rest looked up from reference TRBV5-4 and TRBJ2-5): ETGVTQSPTHLIKTRGQQVTLRCSSQSGHNTVSWYQQALGQGPQFIFQYYREEENGRGNFPPRFSGLQFPNYSSELNVNALELDDSALYLCASSRQRGLAGIQETQYFGPGTRLLVL.